This record covers a single T cell receptor (beta chain). Antigen: not known. At cycle 4 day 1, cycle 7 day 1, and baseline, blood was sampled. Deletions cut 5 bases from V and 4 bases from J, with 8 bases between. The CDR3 covers 12 residues. The germline CDR1 and CDR2 sequences are MDHEN and SYDVKM. The repertoire was sequenced with immunoSEQ multiplex PCR; TCRdb's copy has only in-frame clones and lacks some. The sample has 95,000 to 100,000 clones, roughly four fifths seen once; the top ten hold over 1.1%. The source of the sample is a study of OX40 agonist ivuxolimab in advanced cancers. General observations from the study: Researchers did not establish what antigens the expanded peripheral T cells target.

This receptor was identified in an adult with an advanced solid tumor such as melanoma, head and neck, liver or kidney cancer. The starting material was CD4+ or CD8+ T cells sorted from blood, obtained in a trial of the OX40 agonist ivuxolimab. V gene TRBV28 combines with J gene TRBJ1-1; no definite D call. CDR3 DNA: TGTGCCAGCAGTAAGATAGTCACTGAAGCTTTCTTT. Translation: CASSKIVTEAFF.